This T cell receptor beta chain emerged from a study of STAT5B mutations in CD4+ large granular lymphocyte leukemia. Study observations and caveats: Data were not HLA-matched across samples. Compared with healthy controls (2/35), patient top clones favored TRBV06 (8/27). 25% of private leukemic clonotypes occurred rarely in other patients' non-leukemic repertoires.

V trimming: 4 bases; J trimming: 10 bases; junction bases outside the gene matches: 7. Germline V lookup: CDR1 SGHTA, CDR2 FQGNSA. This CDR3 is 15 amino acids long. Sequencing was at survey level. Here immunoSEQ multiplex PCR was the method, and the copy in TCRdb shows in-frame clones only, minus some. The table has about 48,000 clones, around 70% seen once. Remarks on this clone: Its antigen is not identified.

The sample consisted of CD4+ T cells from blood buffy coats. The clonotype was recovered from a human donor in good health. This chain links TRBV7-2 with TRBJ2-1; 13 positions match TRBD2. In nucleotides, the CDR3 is TGTGCCAGCAGCTCACTAGCGGGGGGGGTACAGGAGCAGTTCTTC. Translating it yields CASSSLAGGVQEQFF.